Each of the 25 T cell receptor beta chains below was sequenced from the same sample in a study of cytomegalovirus exposure and HLA in healthy donors. 13 Jbeta primers and 60 Vbeta primers were used for the PCR. TCRdb's copy holds only in-frame clones and misses some; the assay was immunoSEQ multiplex PCR. The sample contains around 160,000 clones, 68% of which appear only once. The material sequenced was PBMCs. The source is a woman between 40 and 50 years old in good health and CMV-seropositive.

V and J are TRBV5-6 and TRBJ1-2, with D possibly TRBD1 on 5 matching bases. This CDR3 is 19 amino acids long. Trimming stripped 1 base from V and 5 bases from J, with 27 bases between. Germline V gene sequence: CDR1 SGHDT, CDR2 YYEEEE. CDR3 sequence (DNA): TGTGCCAGCAGCTTGATGAAGTCGAACAGGCCACGGAACTTATATGGCTACACCTTC. Translation: CASSLMKSNRPRNLYGYTF.

The chain employs TRBV27 and TRBJ2-3, with D possibly TRBD2 on 6 matching bases. This CDR3 comprises 15 residues. Per germline, CDR1 MNHEY and CDR2 SMNVEV (reference sequence). The ends were cut back, 2 bases at V and 0 bases at J, with 9 bases in the middle. The CDR3 sequence: CASSLTLASTDTQYF. The CDR3 DNA is TGTGCCAGCAGTTTAACCCTAGCGAGCACAGATACGCAGTATTTT.

V is TRBV19 and J is TRBJ1-1; TRBD1 matches 8 bases. Germline trimming cut 5 bases from V and 5 bases from J; bases unmatched to any gene: 16. Germline V gene sequence: CDR1 LNHDA, CDR2 SQIVND (reference sequence). The CDR3 sequence is 17 residues long. CDR3 coding DNA: TGTGCCAGTAGTGGGGTCCGGGACAGGCGAGCGGGTACTGAAGCTTTCTTT. Translation: CASSGVRDRRAGTEAFF.

The chain combines TRBV7-9 with TRBJ2-5, with D perhaps TRBD1 (5 bases). From germline, CDR1 is SEHNR and CDR2 FQNEAQ (reference sequence). The V end was cut by 5 bases, the J end by 3 bases, with 19 bases between. This CDR3 region has 16 residues. CDR3 nucleotide sequence: TGTGCCAGCAGCCAGATGGGGCATACTCGGGAAGAGACCCAGTACTTC. This encodes CASSQMGHTREETQYF.

This chain connects TRBV6-5 to TRBJ1-2; possibly TRBD1 for D (6 bases). Per the germline V gene, CDR1 is MNHEY and CDR2 is SVGAGI. This CDR3 contains 15 residues. Trimming removed 3 bases from V and 4 bases from J, with 15 bases in between. The CDR3: CASSYRGAQAYGYTF. DNA of the CDR3: TGTGCCAGCAGTTATCGGGGGGCTCAAGCCTATGGCTACACCTTC.

The chain is built from TRBV25-1 and TRBJ1-2; possible D gene TRBD1, 6 bases. In germline, CDR1 is MGHDK, CDR2 SYGVNS. CDR3 length equals 14 residues. V gave up 1 base and J gave up 8 bases, with 14 bases separating them. CDR3: CASSEFQGRLGYTF. The CDR3 region has the DNA TGTGCCAGCAGTGAATTCCAGGGGCGCTTGGGCTACACCTTC.

The V call is TRBV2, the J call TRBJ1-1, with no clear D. Germline loops: CDR1 SNHLY, CDR2 FYNNEI. CDR3 length equals 14 residues. V shed 3 bases and J shed 1 base, with 9 bases lying between them. The CDR3 reads CASSESRRNTEAFF. The CDR3 bases are TGTGCCAGCAGTGAGAGTAGGAGGAACACTGAAGCTTTCTTT.

Remarks on this clone: One junction end does not reproduce the germline sequence, and a read error may be involved. The chain recombines TRBV7-9 with TRBJ2-7, with 10 bases matching TRBD2. Germline V gene sequence: CDR1 SEHNR, CDR2 FQNEAQ (reference sequence). The CDR3 covers 18 residues. Here the CDR3 DNA reads TGTTCCAGCAGCTTAGTACGGGCTAGCGGGAGTAAAGTGCACGAGCAGTACTTC. Translating it yields CSSSLVRASGSKVHEQYF.

The gene calls are TRBV7-3 and TRBJ2-5; the match to TRBD2 covers 9 bases. The closer fit of TRBJ2-7 to the DNA end suggests the J call may be wrong. The CDR3 has 15 amino acids. Germline CDR1 reads SGHTA; CDR2 reads FQGTGA. CDR3 region: CASSLSLAGPHEQYF. CDR3 coding DNA: TGTGCCAGCAGCTTAAGCCTAGCGGGACCACACGAGCAGTACTTC.

This chain joins TRBV29-1 and TRBJ1-3; tentative D call: TRBD1 (6 bases). V dropped 6 bases and J dropped 4 bases, with 22 bases sitting between them. Germline CDR1 reads SQVTM; CDR2 reads ANQGSEA. The CDR3 consists of 16 residues. The DNA of the CDR3 is TGCAGCGTCCATCTTACAGGGAAAGGAGAAGGAAACACCATATATTTT. This codes for CSVHLTGKGEGNTIYF.

The chain is built from TRBV4-3 and TRBJ2-7, with 11 bases lining up with TRBD2. V shed 3 bases, J shed 4 bases, and the junction held 8 bases outside the gene matches. The CDR3 has 16 residues. The V gene's germline CDR1 is LGHNA and CDR2 YSLEER. The CDR3 DNA is TGCGCCAGCAGCCACTCCAGACTAGCGGGACATTACGAGCAGTACTTC. This codes for CASSHSRLAGHYEQYF.

The J gene is TRBJ1-5, the V gene TRBV6-1; 10 nucleotides agree with TRBD1. CDR1 MNHNS and CDR2 SASEGT come from the germline V gene. V lost 8 bases and J lost 3; bases outside the gene matches: 7. This CDR3 is built from 15 residues. The CDR3 sequence: CASDWGTGANQPQHF. CDR3 DNA: TGTGCCAGCGATTGGGGGACAGGGGCCAATCAGCCCCAGCATTTT.

The chain carries TRBV6-1 and TRBJ1-2; D ambiguous. This CDR3 contains 11 residues. The germline V gene encodes CDR1 MNHNS and CDR2 SASEGT. Deletions cut 10 bases from V and 5 bases from J, with 11 bases between. The CDR3 bases are TGTGCCATCAGGCCAGAATATGGCTACACCTTC. It specifies CAIRPEYGYTF.

V gene TRBV7-2 combines with J gene TRBJ1-3; 7 bases are shared with TRBD1. CDR1 and CDR2 from the germline V gene are SGHTA and FQGNSA. Trimming took 1 base from V and 1 from J; bases not matched to a gene: 7. The CDR3 contains 17 residues. CDR3 loop: CASSLVVPTGSGNTIYF. The CDR3 DNA reads as TGTGCCAGCAGCTTAGTTGTTCCGACAGGGTCTGGAAACACCATATATTTT.

This clone was seen a handful of times. The chain is built from TRBV5-1 and TRBJ1-2; D perhaps matches TRBD1 (5 bases). This CDR3 has 15 residues. Germline V gene lookup returns CDR1 SGHRS and CDR2 YFSETQ. V was clipped by 4 bases and J by 1 base, with 14 bases between them. The CDR3 protein is CASSRGSDGNYGYTF. Here the CDR3 DNA reads TGCGCCAGCAGCCGGGGGAGCGACGGTAACTATGGCTACACCTTC.

The chain carries TRBV12-5 and TRBJ1-5, with D perhaps matching TRBD1 (5 bases). V was clipped by 6 bases and J by 6 bases, with 9 bases between them. This CDR3 is 12 amino acids long. The germline V gene has CDR1 LGHNT and CDR2 FRNRAP. The CDR3 is CASGQGSQPQHF. In DNA form, the CDR3 reads TGTGCTAGTGGGCAGGGTAGTCAGCCCCAGCATTTT.

The chain couples TRBV6-6 to TRBJ2-7; 9 bases fit TRBD1. The germline V gene encodes CDR1 MNHNY and CDR2 SVGAGI (reference sequence). The trim removed 4 bases at V and 7 bases at J, leaving 8 bases unmatched. This CDR3 is built from 14 residues. This chain's CDR3 is CASSFRDRDGEQYF. CDR3 coding DNA: TGTGCCAGCAGTTTCCGGGACAGGGACGGGGAGCAGTACTTC.

This chain uses TRBV28 with TRBJ2-7; D is ambiguous. There are 11 residues in the CDR3. V was cut by 4 bases and J by 6 bases, with 7 bases left in between. CDR1 is MDHEN and CDR2 is SYDVKM in the germline V gene. The CDR3 DNA is TGTGCCAGCAGTTCGCTATGCGAGCAGTACTTC. Translation gives CASSSLCEQYF.

This rearrangement joins TRBV5-1 to TRBJ2-7; D is undetermined. This CDR3 comprises 17 residues. The germline V gene has CDR1 SGHRS and CDR2 YFSETQ. Trimming cost V 0 bases and J 0 bases, with 16 bases left between them. The DNA of the CDR3 is TGCGCCAGCAGCTTGGGGGTCTTGCGGTCGGACTCCTACGAGCAGTACTTC. It translates to CASSLGVLRSDSYEQYF. The full variable domain, in which reference TRBV5-1 and TRBJ2-7 provide the parts outside the CDR3, is KAGVTQTPRYLIKTRGQQVTLSCSPISGHRSVSWYQQTPGQGLQFLFEYFSETQRNKGNFPGRFSGRQFSNSRSEMNVSTLELGDSALYLCASSLGVLRSDSYEQYFGPGTRLTVT.

This clone has just a few counts. The chain employs TRBV19 and TRBJ2-2; perhaps TRBD1 as D (5 bases). The germline V gene encodes CDR1 LNHDA and CDR2 SQIVND (reference sequence). The CDR3 contains 14 residues. V gave up 6 bases and J gave up 1 base, with 9 bases separating them. The CDR3 DNA is TGTGCCAGTAGAAGACAGAGGAACACCGGGGAGCTGTTTTTT. As protein: CASRRQRNTGELFF.

The chain couples TRBV27 to TRBJ2-7, with 9 bases that match TRBD2. V gave up 5 bases and J gave up 2 bases; unmatched junction bases: 4. The germline V gene has CDR1 MNHEY and CDR2 SMNVEV (reference sequence). This CDR3 is built from 14 residues. The CDR3: CASSPGLATYEQYF. The DNA of the CDR3 is TGTGCCAGCAGTCCGGGACTAGCTACCTACGAGCAGTACTTC.

This chain links TRBV7-2 with TRBJ2-5, with 7 bases fitting TRBD1. The V and J ends lost 5 bases and 1 base, in that order; junction bases with no gene match: 7. Per the germline V gene, CDR1 is SGHTA and CDR2 is FQGNSA. The CDR3 is 15 amino acids. CDR3 sequence reads: CASSPSGTVQETQYF. The CDR3 nucleotides are TGTGCCAGCAGCCCTTCGGGGACAGTCCAAGAGACCCAGTACTTC.

The chain links TRBV7-2 to TRBJ2-3, with 9 bases matching TRBD2. The V gene end was trimmed by 5 bases and the J gene end by 4 bases; junction bases not matched to a gene: 10. Germline V gives CDR1 SGHTA, CDR2 FQGNSA. This CDR3 spans 16 amino acids. CDR3 loop: CASSGRRSGGPDTQYF. The CDR3 DNA follows: TGTGCCAGCAGCGGCCGGAGGAGCGGGGGGCCAGATACGCAGTATTTT.

CDR3 in amino acids: CASSDSRQGDGYTF. CDR3 bases: TGTGCCAGCAGTGATTCCCGACAGGGGGATGGCTACACCTTC. The chain carries TRBV25-1 and TRBJ1-2; 9 nucleotides line up with TRBD1. J lost 6 bases, V lost 3 bases, and 5 bases had no gene match. Germline V gene sequence: CDR1 MGHDK, CDR2 SYGVNS. This CDR3 spans 14 amino acids.

DNA for the CDR3: TGTGCCAGCAGCCCCAGTGGGGCCGTCACTGCCTTCAATGAGCAGTTCTTC. This encodes CASSPSGAVTAFNEQFF. This chain uses TRBV9 with TRBJ2-1; TRBD1 might be the D (5 bases). CDR3 size: 17 residues. Looked up from germline, CDR1 is SGDLS and CDR2 is YYNGEE. V lost 4 bases and J lost 6, with 23 bases in between.